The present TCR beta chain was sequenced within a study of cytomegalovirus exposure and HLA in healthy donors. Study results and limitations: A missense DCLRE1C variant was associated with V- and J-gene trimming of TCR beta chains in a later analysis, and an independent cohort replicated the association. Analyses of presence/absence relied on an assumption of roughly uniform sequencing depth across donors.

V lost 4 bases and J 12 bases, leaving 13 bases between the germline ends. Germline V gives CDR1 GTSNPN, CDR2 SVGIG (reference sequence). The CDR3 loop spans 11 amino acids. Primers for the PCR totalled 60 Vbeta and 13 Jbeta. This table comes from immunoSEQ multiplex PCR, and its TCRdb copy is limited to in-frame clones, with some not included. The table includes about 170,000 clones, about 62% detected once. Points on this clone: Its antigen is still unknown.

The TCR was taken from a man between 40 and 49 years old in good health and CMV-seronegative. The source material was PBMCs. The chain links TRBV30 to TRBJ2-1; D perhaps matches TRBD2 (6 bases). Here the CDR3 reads CAWMGGAAQFF. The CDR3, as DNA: TGTGCCTGGATGGGCGGGGCGGCGCAGTTCTTC.